The 19 T cell receptor beta chains presented below share a single source sample, sequenced in a study of early T cells in non-severe SARS-CoV-2 infection. Each CDR3 protein is one row after TCRdb ran MiXCR on the 5' RACE reads. The sample includes roughly 61,000 distinct CDR3 sequences, approximately 11% of them seen just once. Material: whole blood. These receptors were obtained from an adult who was a healthcare worker with PCR-confirmed SARS-CoV-2 infection or an uninfected control (not recorded which).

The chain combines TRBV7-6 with TRBJ2-7; D might be TRBD1 or TRBD2, each matching 6 bases. The CDR3 contains 16 residues. Germline CDR1 reads SGHVS; CDR2 reads FNYEAQ. Trimming removed 2 bases at V and 3 bases at J, with 17 bases between. Written as DNA, the CDR3 is TGTGCCAGCAGCTTATATGAGGGGGGTATTGTCTACGAGCAGTACTTC. It is translated as CASSLYEGGIVYEQYF. Looking up the rest from reference TRBV7-6 and TRBJ2-7 gives the full variable domain: GAGVSQSPRYKVTKRGQDVALRCDPISGHVSLYWYRQALGQGPEFLTYFNYEAQQDKSGLPNDRFSAERPEGSISTLTIQRTEQRDSAMYRCASSLYEGGIVYEQYFGPGTRLTVT.

This clonotype was recorded many times. The chain recombines TRBV7-9 with TRBJ2-2, with 9 bases lining up with TRBD2. The CDR3 length is 15 residues. After removal of 3 bases from V and 4 bases from J, the junction contained 3 bases not matched to a gene. CDR1 and CDR2 (germline): SEHNR, FQNEAQ (reference sequence). CDR3 amino acids: CASSFIAGATGELFF. DNA for the CDR3: TGTGCCAGCAGCTTTATAGCGGGGGCCACCGGGGAGCTGTTTTTT.

In its sample, this clonotype was seen many times. The CDR3 is CASSERGVAEAFF. CDR3 DNA: TGTGCCAGCAGTGAGAGGGGTGTTGCTGAAGCTTTCTTT. This chain uses TRBV6-1 with TRBJ1-1; tentative D call: TRBD1 (5 bases). The germline V gene encodes CDR1 MNHNS and CDR2 SASEGT. The V end lost 3 bases, the J end lost 6 bases, and 11 bases lay between the germline ends. The CDR3 runs 13 residues.

The chain recombines TRBV20-1 with TRBJ1-3, with D hard to call. V was shortened by 1 base and J by 15 bases, with 10 bases between the two germline ends. Germline values: CDR1 DFQATT, CDR2 SNEGSKA (reference sequence). The CDR3 totals 10 residues. The CDR3 spells CSARVGVEYF. CDR3 sequence (DNA): TGCAGTGCTAGAGTGGGAGTCGAATATTTT.

This clonotype appeared many times. The rearrangement uses TRBV10-3 and TRBJ1-3; no clear D. CDR1 is ENHRY, CDR2 SYGVKD, per germline. V lost 6 bases, J lost 0 bases, and 9 bases lay in between. The CDR3 runs to 14 residues. In DNA form, the CDR3 reads TGTGCCATCAGGGGCACGGGCTCTGGAAACACCATATATTTT. Protein product: CAIRGTGSGNTIYF.

CDR3 DNA: TGTGCCAGCAGTTCCGGGACAGGGATCACCGGGGAGCTGTTTTTT. Translation gives CASSSGTGITGELFF. The gene calls are TRBV7-9 and TRBJ2-2; 9 positions match TRBD1. Germline V gene data show CDR1 as SEHNR and CDR2 as FQNEAQ (reference sequence). Germline trimming cut 6 bases from V and 4 bases from J; bases unmatched to any gene: 6. The CDR3 runs to 15 residues. Variable domain in full (rest from reference TRBV7-9 and TRBJ2-2): DTGVSQNPRHKITKRGQNVTFRCDPISEHNRLYWYRQTLGQGPEFLTYFQNEAQLEKSRLLSDRFSAERPKGSFSTLEIQRTEQGDSAMYLCASSSGTGITGELFFGEGSRLTVL.

This clonotype appeared a few times. This chain joins TRBV6-5 and TRBJ2-7, with a weak D call TRBD1 (5 bases). The CDR3 covers 17 residues. V was pared by 0 bases and J by 6 bases, with 21 bases between. Germline lookup yields CDR1 MNHEY and CDR2 SVGAGI. The CDR3 DNA reads TGTGCCAGCAGTTACTCGAATCGCCCAGGGTTCTCCCTCGAGCAGTACTTC. Translated: CASSYSNRPGFSLEQYF.

Ten or more counts support this clonotype. Mismatch with germline at one junction end may stem from a read error. The chain employs TRBV7-7 and TRBJ2-5; possible D gene TRBD1, 6 bases. The length of the CDR3 is 15 residues. CDR1 and CDR2 (germline): SSHAT, FNYEAQ (reference sequence). CDR3 protein: CASSPPTGDQFKDYF. CDR3 coding DNA: TGTGCTAGCAGCCCCCCGACAGGTGATCAATTCAAGGACTACTTC.

In DNA form, the CDR3 reads TGTGCCAGCAGCACCTCCGCCCGGGGGGGCCGACAAGAGACCCAGTACTTC. It encodes CASSTSARGGRQETQYF. This chain links TRBV11-2 with TRBJ2-5, with TRBD2 identical over 8 bases. The length of the CDR3 is 17 residues. The V gene end was trimmed by 5 bases and the J gene end by 2 bases; junction bases not matched to a gene: 13. Germline CDR1 reads SGHAT; CDR2 reads FQNNGV.

This clonotype was seen many times. V gene TRBV20-1 combines with J gene TRBJ1-6; TRBD1 might be the D (5 bases). Trimming took off 6 bases at V and 8 bases at J, with 14 bases between the two ends. The CDR3 length is 13 residues. Looked up from germline, CDR1 is DFQATT and CDR2 is SNEGSKA (reference sequence). CDR3 in DNA: TGCAGTGCAGGGGACCCTCCGGATTCACCCCTCCACTTT. This codes for CSAGDPPDSPLHF.

This clonotype appeared many times. The chain is built from TRBV12-5 and TRBJ2-7; D may be TRBD2 (6 bases). This CDR3 has 17 amino acids. The germline CDR1 and CDR2 sequences are LGHNT and FRNRAP. V was pared by 3 bases and J by 3 bases, with 21 bases between. CDR3 in amino acids: CASGFNPGGTGSYEQYF. DNA of the CDR3: TGTGCTAGTGGTTTCAACCCCGGGGGAACTGGAAGCTACGAGCAGTACTTC.

The chain combines TRBV19 with TRBJ1-4, with D perhaps TRBD1 (6 bases). V was clipped by 2 bases and J by 0 bases, with 13 bases between them. Germline V CDR1 and CDR2: LNHDA, SQIVND (reference sequence). The CDR3 contains 17 residues. The CDR3 protein is CASSIRGTKTTNEKLFF. CDR3 sequence (DNA): TGTGCCAGTAGTATACGGGGGACAAAGACAACTAATGAAAAACTGTTTTTT.

Concerning this clonotype: At one end, the junction sequence differs from germline, possibly due to a read error. The V and J genes are TRBV7-2 and TRBJ2-3; D might be TRBD2 (5 bases). The germline V gene encodes CDR1 SGHTA and CDR2 FQGNSA. There are 14 residues in the CDR3. CDR3 in amino acids: CVSGWRWSTDTQYF. As DNA, the CDR3 is TGTGTCAGCGGCTGGCGGTGGAGCACAGATACGCAGTATTTT.

This clonotype was found many times. V and J are TRBV5-4 and TRBJ2-1; 8 positions match TRBD2. V dropped 4 bases and J dropped 0; count of bases not matched to a gene: 9. The CDR3 covers 17 residues. Per the germline V gene, CDR1 is SGHNT and CDR2 is YYREEE (reference sequence). In DNA form, the CDR3 reads TGTGCCAGCAGCCCCGGTGGTAGCGGGGCCTCCTACAATGAGCAGTTCTTC. It is translated as CASSPGGSGASYNEQFF.

This clonotype was counted ten times or more. The J gene is TRBJ1-6, the V gene TRBV7-2; D is unresolved. Germline V lookup: CDR1 SGHTA, CDR2 FQGNSA. The germline V and J ends were trimmed by 5 bases and 11 bases, with 10 bases remaining between them. This CDR3 comprises 12 residues. CDR3 sequence reads: CASSTNKAPLHF. The CDR3 nucleotides are TGTGCCAGCAGCACCAACAAAGCACCCCTCCACTTT.

In its sample, this clonotype was seen a few times. V usage is TRBV18 and J usage is TRBJ2-3; D not resolved. This CDR3 spans 13 amino acids. Germline lookup yields CDR1 KGHSH and CDR2 LQKENI. The V end lost 0 bases, the J end lost 0 bases, and 1 base lay between the germline ends. This chain's CDR3 is CASSPPSTDTQYF. As DNA, the CDR3 is TGTGCCAGCTCACCACCGAGCACAGATACGCAGTATTTT.

The chain employs TRBV18 and TRBJ2-3; D might be TRBD2 (6 bases). In germline, CDR1 is KGHSH, CDR2 LQKENI. This CDR3 has 17 residues. Trimming took off 0 bases at V and 0 bases at J, with 13 bases between the two ends. The CDR3 nucleotides are TGTGCCAGCTCACCACCGGGGAGGCGCTCTAGCACAGATACGCAGTATTTT. Amino acid sequence: CASSPPGRRSSTDTQYF.

The rearrangement links TRBV19 to TRBJ1-1, with 8 positions matching TRBD1. Germline loops: CDR1 LNHDA, CDR2 SQIVND (reference sequence). V shed 2 bases and J 0 bases; nucleotides not matched to a gene: 2. The CDR3 sequence is 15 residues long. This CDR3 is CASSIRDRLNTEAFF. CDR3 sequence (DNA): TGTGCCAGTAGTATACGGGACAGGCTGAACACTGAAGCTTTCTTT.

The sample holds a few counts of this clonotype. The CDR3 nucleotides read TGTGCCAGCGCCATCAGGGGTAATGAAAAACTGTTTTTT. Translating gives CASAIRGNEKLFF. The chain is built from TRBV4-2 and TRBJ1-4; a weak D match, TRBD1 (6 bases). The CDR3 covers 13 residues. Looked up from germline, CDR1 is LGHNA and CDR2 is YNFKEQ. The germline V and J ends were trimmed by 8 bases and 4 bases, with 11 bases remaining between them.